The rows below give T cell receptor beta chains drawn from one sample of a study of CD8 T cells in acute hepatitis C reinfection. Profiled with immunoSEQ multiplex PCR; TCRdb holds only in-frame clones, not every one. The table includes approximately 39,000 clones, approximately 87% detected once. The sequenced sample consisted of naive CD8+ T cells from PBMCs. All receptors come from a man aged 25-40 years with chronic hepatitis C. The CDR3 runs from the conserved cysteine through the conserved F or W. D genes are given only for firm matches. For some rows the clone size is stated as once, few or many, or as a class when expanded; others skip it.

d_gene,len,j_gene,abundance,v_gene,CDR3aa,CDR3nt
.,14,TRBJ1-2,.,TRBV4-1,CASSQGSGRYGYTF,TGCGCCAGCAGCCAAGGAAGCGGACGGTATGGCTACACCTTC
.,12,TRBJ2-1,.,TRBV6-1,CASSEVVSEQFF,TGTGCCAGCAGTGAAGTGGTCTCTGAGCAGTTCTTC
TRBD1,14,TRBJ2-7,.,TRBV28,CANIQGGKTYEQYF,TGTGCCAACATACAGGGGGGTAAAACCTACGAGCAGTACTTC
.,18,TRBJ2-1,.,TRBV5-6,CASSLAGWGTPTYNEQFF,TGTGCCAGCAGCTTGGCCGGGTGGGGGACACCTACTTACAATGAGCAGTTCTTC
TRBD1,15,TRBJ2-1,.,TRBV5-6,CASSLAGTGVNEQFF,TGTGCCAGCAGCTTGGCCGGGACAGGGGTCAATGAGCAGTTCTTC
.,15,TRBJ1-2,.,TRBV4-1,CASSAPGLSHYGYTF,TGCGCCAGCAGCGCTCCGGGACTTAGCCACTATGGCTACACCTTC
TRBD2,19,TRBJ2-3,.,TRBV28,CASSSWETSGRASTDTQYF,TGTGCCAGCAGCTCCTGGGAGACTAGCGGGAGGGCCAGCACAGATACGCAGTATTTT
.,11,TRBJ2-1,.,TRBV11-2,CASSFQTEQFF,TGTGCCAGCAGCTTCCAGACCGAGCAGTTCTTC
.,15,TRBJ2-1,.,TRBV5-1,CASSEPWDSYNEQFF,TGCGCCAGCAGCGAACCTTGGGACTCCTACAATGAGCAGTTCTTC
.,15,TRBJ1-3,once,TRBV5-4,CASSLAAGSGNTIYF,TGTGCCAGCAGCTTGGCGGCAGGCTCTGGAAACACCATATATTTT
.,14,TRBJ2-7,once,TRBV10-1,CASSVTLNPYEQYF,TGCGCCAGCAGTGTGACTCTTAACCCCTACGAGCAGTACTTC
.,13,TRBJ1-5,.,TRBV30,CAWRGQGNQPQHF,TGTGCCTGGAGGGGGCAGGGCAATCAGCCCCAGCATTTT
TRBD1,15,TRBJ2-1,.,TRBV7-9,CASSPGQGARNEQFF,TGTGCCAGCAGCCCAGGACAGGGGGCGAGGAATGAGCAGTTCTTC
.,15,TRBJ2-1,.,TRBV7-3,CASSLTASGASMQFF,TGTGCCAGCAGCTTAACGGCCTCAGGGGCGAGCATGCAGTTCTTC
.,17,TRBJ1-1,.,TRBV4-2,CASSQVEFRDTHTEAFF,TGTGCCAGCAGCCAAGTCGAGTTCAGGGACACCCACACTGAAGCTTTCTTT
.,14,TRBJ1-4,.,TRBV5-1,CASSFRTFNEKLFF,TGCGCCAGCAGCTTCAGGACGTTTAATGAAAAACTGTTTTTT
.,16,TRBJ2-6,.,TRBV10-1,CASSGSGRSGANVLTF,TGCGCCAGCAGTGGATCAGGGAGGTCGGGGGCCAACGTCCTGACTTTC
.,13,TRBJ1-2,.,TRBV6-5,CASSPGGFYGYTF,TGTGCCAGCAGTCCCGGGGGGTTCTATGGCTACACCTTC
.,14,TRBJ2-2,.,TRBV30,CAWSVPTSTGELFF,TGTGCCTGGAGTGTACCTACATCCACCGGGGAGCTGTTTTTT
.,15,TRBJ1-1,.,TRBV27,CASRGGEKEDTEAFF,TGTGCCAGCAGGGGGGGTGAGAAGGAGGATACTGAAGCTTTCTTT
TRBD2,17,TRBJ2-1,.,TRBV7-6,CASSLTGLAGGLYEQFF,TGTGCCAGCAGCCTGACGGGACTAGCGGGAGGTCTGTATGAGCAGTTCTTC
.,15,TRBJ2-5,.,TRBV4-1,CASSQVPTAEETQYF,TGCGCCAGCAGCCAAGTTCCCACTGCGGAAGAGACCCAGTACTTC
TRBD2,12,TRBJ2-7,.,TRBV7-9,CASSATSDEQYF,TGTGCCAGCAGCGCGACTAGCGACGAGCAGTACTTC
.,12,TRBJ2-7,.,TRBV6-5,CASTDGSYEQYF,TGTGCCAGCACGGACGGGAGCTACGAGCAGTACTTC